Each of the 29 T cell receptor beta chains below was sequenced from the same sample in a study of T cells in Graves' hyperthyroidism and ophthalmopathy. RNA transcripts were the template for amplifying TCR beta CDR3 regions. With the HTBI primer set, the TCR CDR3 went through a first round of RT-PCR. TCRdb itself ran the multiplex PCR reads through MiXCR, one entry per CDR3 protein. The sample has 350,000 or so distinct CDR3 sequences, 21% seen once. Sequenced: blood. These receptors all stem from a woman in her forties or fifties with Graves' hyperthyroidism.

The V call is TRBV6-1, the J call TRBJ1-6; D uncertain. V lost 7 bases to trimming and J lost 6 bases, with 10 bases between them. The CDR3 runs to 13 residues. The germline V gene has CDR1 MNHNS and CDR2 SASEGT. CDR3: CASIERSNSPLHF. The CDR3 DNA is TGTGCCAGCATAGAACGGAGTAATTCACCCCTCCACTTT.

This clonotype was observed a few times. The genes are TRBV28 and TRBJ1-5, with D hard to call. CDR3 length: 12 residues. Germline lookup yields CDR1 MDHEN and CDR2 SYDVKM. V lost 8 bases to trimming and J lost 2 bases, with 7 bases between them. CDR3 in DNA: TGTGCCAGCCTTAAGGGCAATCAGCCCCAGCATTTT. Amino acid sequence: CASLKGNQPQHF.

The gene calls are TRBV3-1 and TRBJ2-3, with D tentatively TRBD2 (6 bases). The CDR3 is made up of 14 amino acids. CDR1 and CDR2 (germline): LGHDT, YNNKEL (reference sequence). The V and J ends lost 3 bases and 5 bases respectively, with 12 bases between them. CDR3 residues: CASSHPASEDTQYF. The CDR3 nucleotides are TGTGCCAGCAGCCACCCGGCTAGCGAAGATACGCAGTATTTT.

In this sample, this clonotype turned up a few times. This chain joins TRBV5-1 and TRBJ2-1, with 13 bases aligning to TRBD2. This CDR3 has 16 amino acids. Trimming took 3 bases from V and 6 from J; bases not matched to a gene: 6. Germline values: CDR1 SGHRS, CDR2 YFSETQ. The CDR3 DNA reads as TGCGCCAGCAGCTCCTCACTAGCGGGGGGGCCCAATGAGCAGTTCTTC. Translation: CASSSSLAGGPNEQFF.

This clonotype came up once. V and J are TRBV3-1 and TRBJ2-5; 11 bases agree with TRBD2. CDR3 length: 16 residues. Trimming cost V 1 base and J 3 bases; bases outside gene matches: 4. The V gene's germline CDR1 is LGHDT and CDR2 YNNKEL (reference sequence). Here the CDR3 DNA reads TGTGCCAGCAGCCAAGCCAGACTAGCGGGGAAAGAGACCCAGTACTTC. Protein sequence: CASSQARLAGKETQYF.

This clonotype was found a few times. The rearrangement uses TRBV5-1 and TRBJ2-5; the D is unclear. This CDR3 contains 11 residues. Germline CDR1 and CDR2: SGHRS and YFSETQ. Trimming removed 4 bases from V and 3 bases from J, with 4 bases in between. The CDR3, as DNA: TGCGCCAGCAGCGAAGAAGAGACCCAGTACTTC. Encoded protein: CASSEEETQYF.

The rearrangement uses TRBV18 and TRBJ2-3; the D call may be TRBD1 or TRBD2 (6 bases each). Trimming shortened V by 5 bases and J by 4 bases, and 19 bases separated the two germline ends. From germline, CDR1 is KGHSH and CDR2 LQKENI. The CDR3 loop spans 16 amino acids. CDR3 nucleotide sequence: TGTGCCAGCTCATCCTACCTTACGGGGGCCTCAGATACGCAGTATTTT. It translates to CASSSYLTGASDTQYF.

The chain's CDR3 is CASSLSTDLYEQYF. In nucleotides, the CDR3 is TGTGCCAGCAGCCTATCGACAGACCTCTACGAGCAGTACTTC. The chain is built from TRBV12-3 or TRBV12-4 and TRBJ2-7; possible D gene TRBD1, 5 bases. The CDR3 covers 14 residues. The V end was cut by 6 bases, the J end by 3 bases, with 15 bases between.

The V call is TRBV2, the J call TRBJ2-5; 7 nucleotides agree with TRBD2. The CDR3 contains 12 residues. The germline gives CDR1 SNHLY, CDR2 FYNNEI. The junction had 5 bases not matched to a gene; V was cut back by 11 bases and J by 2 bases. The DNA of the CDR3 is TGTGCCTCCGGGGGGAGACAAGAGACCCAGTACTTC. Amino acid sequence: CASGGRQETQYF.

The chain combines TRBV4-1 with TRBJ1-5; D remains unclear. The CDR3 consists of 13 residues. The V and J ends lost 2 bases and 0 bases respectively, with 2 bases between them. Germline V gene lookup returns CDR1 MGHRA and CDR2 YSYEKL. The CDR3 region has the DNA TGCGCCAGCAGCCAAATTAGCAATCAGCCCCAGCATTTT. Its protein product is CASSQISNQPQHF.

The J gene is TRBJ2-7, the V gene TRBV27; 7 nucleotides match TRBD1. V shed 2 bases, J shed 3 bases, and the junction held 7 bases outside the gene matches. The CDR3 runs to 15 residues. In germline, CDR1 is MNHEY, CDR2 SMNVEV (reference sequence). The CDR3 region has the DNA TGTGCCAGCAGTTTAATCGGGACAGTCCGCTACGAGCAGTACTTC. This gives the protein CASSLIGTVRYEQYF.

This clonotype has ten or more counts. V usage is TRBV28 and J usage is TRBJ2-1; 9 bases are shared with TRBD1. Germline V gene sequence: CDR1 MDHEN, CDR2 SYDVKM. The CDR3 extends over 15 amino acids. Trimming took 6 bases from V and 8 from J; bases not matched to a gene: 11. CDR3 amino acids: CASRGRDREVHEQFF. CDR3 in DNA: TGTGCCAGCAGAGGCCGGGACAGGGAGGTCCATGAGCAGTTCTTC.

There are many counts of this clonotype. This chain uses TRBV28 with TRBJ2-1; 10 bases line up with TRBD1. The CDR3 totals 15 residues. The J segment lost 5 bases and the V segment lost 6 bases, leaving 7 bases of the junction unmatched. CDR1 and CDR2 (germline): MDHEN, SYDVKM. CDR3 loop: CASSRPGTGDNEQFF. The CDR3 DNA sequence: TGTGCCAGCAGCCGACCCGGGACAGGGGACAATGAGCAGTTCTTC. Variable domain in full (rest from reference TRBV28 and TRBJ2-1): DVKVTQSSRYLVKRTGEKVFLECVQDMDHENMFWYRQDPGLGLRLIYFSYDVKMKEKGDIPEGYSVSREKKERFSLILESASTNQTSMYLCASSRPGTGDNEQFFGPGTRLTVL.

This clonotype showed up just a few times. This chain links TRBV6-5 with TRBJ2-3; no clear D gene. The germline V gene encodes CDR1 MNHEY and CDR2 SVGAGI. The germline V and J ends were trimmed by 2 bases and 10 bases, with 13 bases remaining between them. There are 13 residues in the CDR3. For the CDR3, the DNA is TGTGCCAGCAGTTACGCTCTAGATCAGGCGCAGTATTTT. Protein sequence: CASSYALDQAQYF.

A note on this clonotype: This clone may be a read error of a much larger clone one base away. No conserved phenylalanine or tryptophan ends this CDR3, so it is likely a read error. The CDR3 loop reads CAVPATGGLIYEQYL. In DNA form, the CDR3 reads TGTGCCGTCCCCGCCACGGGGGGCTTAATCTACGAGCAGTACCTC. J is TRBJ2-7 and V is TRBV11-2; D is possibly TRBD2 (7 bases). V was pared by 11 bases and J by 3 bases, with 23 bases between. Germline lookup yields CDR1 SGHAT and CDR2 FQNNGV. The CDR3 has 15 amino acids.

This clonotype was detected ten times or more. The chain employs TRBV28 and TRBJ2-3, with D possibly matching TRBD1 (8 bases). Germline loops: CDR1 MDHEN, CDR2 SYDVKM. This CDR3 contains 22 residues. The germline V and J ends were trimmed by 3 bases and 0 bases, with 31 bases remaining between them. CDR3: CASSFSTKSDRDYSTSTDTQYF. The CDR3 DNA follows: TGTGCCAGCAGTTTTAGCACCAAATCGGACAGGGACTACTCAACTAGCACAGATACGCAGTATTTT.

The sample holds many counts of this clonotype. This chain uses TRBV30 with TRBJ2-7; the D gene is possibly TRBD2 (5 bases). CDR3 length equals 12 residues. V dropped 4 bases and J dropped 5 bases, with 12 bases sitting between them. The V gene's germline CDR1 is GTSNPN and CDR2 SVGIG (reference sequence). The CDR3: CAWKRDSDEQYF. CDR3 coding DNA: TGTGCCTGGAAACGGGATTCGGACGAGCAGTACTTC.

This clonotype has a count of ten or more. V usage is TRBV10-1 and J usage is TRBJ2-7; D not resolved. This CDR3 spans 13 amino acids. V lost 5 bases to trimming and J lost 3 bases, with 11 bases between them. Per germline, CDR1 WNHNN and CDR2 SYGVQD (reference sequence). The CDR3 sequence: CASSRSGVYEQYF. The CDR3 DNA reads as TGCGCCAGCAGTAGGAGTGGGGTCTACGAGCAGTACTTC.

This chain joins TRBV12-3 or TRBV12-4 and TRBJ2-1; D unresolved. V lost 1 base to trimming and J lost 8 bases, with 9 bases between them. The CDR3 is made up of 13 amino acids. DNA for the CDR3: TGTGCCAGCAGTTTAGAGCGACTCGATGAGCAGTTCTTC. The encoded protein is CASSLERLDEQFF.

The chain recombines TRBV12-3 or TRBV12-4 with TRBJ2-7; D tentatively fits TRBD1 or TRBD2 (6 bases each). V was shortened by 6 bases and J by 4 bases, with 13 bases between the two germline ends. The CDR3 is made up of 13 amino acids. For the CDR3, the DNA is TGTGCCAGCAGCCGCGAGGGGGGATACGAGCAGTACTTC. Its translation: CASSREGGYEQYF.

This clonotype has just a few counts. The V and J genes are TRBV30 and TRBJ2-3; perhaps TRBD1 as D (6 bases). Trimming removed 0 bases from V and 6 bases from J, with 10 bases in between. The germline gives CDR1 GTSNPN, CDR2 SVGIG (reference sequence). This CDR3 contains 13 residues. DNA for the CDR3: TGTGCCTGGAGTGTTGCAGGGGCGGATACGCAGTATTTT. It yields the protein CAWSVAGADTQYF.

This clonotype occurred once. This chain uses TRBV19 with TRBJ2-7; 11 bases line up with TRBD2. The germline CDR1 and CDR2 sequences are LNHDA and SQIVND (reference sequence). V gave up 2 bases and J gave up 0 bases; unmatched junction bases: 6. The CDR3 length is 17 residues. CDR3 nucleotides: TGTGCCAGTAGTATAACGGGACTAGCGGAGTCCTCCTACGAGCAGTACTTC. This translates into CASSITGLAESSYEQYF.

This clonotype was counted only a few times. The chain links TRBV5-1 to TRBJ2-3; 14 nucleotides agree with TRBD2. Per the germline V gene, CDR1 is SGHRS and CDR2 is YFSETQ. The CDR3 covers 15 residues. Trimming removed 5 bases from V and 5 bases from J; junction bases left unmatched: 4. This CDR3 is CASRTSGGAGDTQYF. The DNA for the CDR3 is TGCGCCAGCAGGACTAGCGGGGGGGCCGGAGATACGCAGTATTTT.

This chain joins TRBV5-8 and TRBJ2-1, with D tentatively TRBD1 or TRBD2 (6 bases each). Germline CDR1 reads SGHTS; CDR2 reads YDEGEE. The V end lost 7 bases, the J end lost 10 bases, and 12 bases lay between the germline ends. The CDR3 runs 11 residues. CDR3 DNA: TGTGCCAGCCGCCGGGGGCACGAGCAGTTCTTC. Translated, it gives CASRRGHEQFF.

There are many counts of this clonotype. The V gene is TRBV20-1, the J gene TRBJ2-5, with 9 positions matching TRBD2. The V gene's germline CDR1 is DFQATT and CDR2 SNEGSKA (reference sequence). The CDR3 runs to 15 residues. V shed 1 base, J shed 1 base, and the junction held 4 bases outside the gene matches. CDR3 bases: TGCAGTGCTAGAGTCCCTAGCGGGGCCCAAGAGACCCAGTACTTC. Translating gives CSARVPSGAQETQYF.

This clonotype was counted a few times. The rearrangement uses TRBV28 and TRBJ2-1; 9 nucleotides agree with TRBD1. Germline V gene data show CDR1 as MDHEN and CDR2 as SYDVKM. This CDR3 comprises 14 residues. The ends lost 8 bases at V and 6 bases at J; junction bases unmatched: 8. The CDR3 DNA is TGTGCCAGCCGGACGGGACAGGGTATCAATGAGCAGTTCTTC. The encoded protein is CASRTGQGINEQFF.

Ten or more counts support this clonotype. The chain joins TRBV6-6 to TRBJ1-2; D ambiguous. CDR3 length: 16 residues. CDR1 is MNHNY and CDR2 is SVGAGI in the germline V gene (reference sequence). Trimming shortened V by 0 bases and J by 5 bases, and 16 bases separated the two germline ends. CDR3 sequence (DNA): TGTGCCAGCAGTTACTCGACACGGGGAGGGAGTTATGGCTACACCTTC. It yields the protein CASSYSTRGGSYGYTF.

This clonotype was found many times. The chain combines TRBV3-1 with TRBJ2-3, with TRBD2 matching 9 bases. V was clipped by 8 bases and J by 0 bases; unmatched bases: 9. The CDR3 extends over 16 amino acids. The V gene's germline CDR1 is LGHDT and CDR2 YNNKEL (reference sequence). The CDR3 spells CASGRTRGGSTDTQYF. The CDR3 DNA reads as TGTGCCAGCGGAAGAACGCGGGGGGGTAGCACAGATACGCAGTATTTT.

This clonotype was observed once. This may be a read error, as it is one base from a much larger clone. V and J are TRBV10-3 and TRBJ1-3; D ambiguous. CDR1 is ENHRY and CDR2 is SYGVKD in the germline V gene. V dropped 4 bases and J dropped 2 bases, with 6 bases sitting between them. CDR3 length: 13 residues. The CDR3 nucleotides are TGTGCCATCAGTGTAGACACTGGAAACACCATATATTTT. Translating it yields CAISVDTGNTIYF.